This is a list of T cell receptor beta chains from one sample in a study of regulatory T cells in long-lasting Graves disease. TCRdb re-called the multiplex PCR reads with MiXCR, one entry per CDR3 protein. The data contain about 290,000 distinct CDR3 sequences, roughly 21% of them singletons. Sequenced here: peripheral blood mononuclear cells (PBMCs), sampled when the disease was refractory, from a patient treated with antithyroid drugs. The receptors originated from a female donor with Graves disease. Each CDR3 is given with its conserved first and last residue. The D gene is left open where the match is weak. A clone size is listed for some rows: how often the clone was seen (once, few, many), or a class if it is expanded.

d_gene	v_gene	j_gene	abundance	len	CDR3nt	CDR3aa
.	TRBV4-3	TRBJ2-1	few	17	TGCGCCAGCAGCCCCGGGTCTAGTACTCTCGGGGACAATGAGCAGTTCTTC	CASSPGSSTLGDNEQFF
TRBD1	TRBV2	TRBJ1-2	many	15	TGTGCCAGCAGTGCAAGATCGGGACAGGGTTATGGCTACACCTTC	CASSARSGQGYGYTF
.	TRBV7-8	TRBJ1-2	few	14	TGTGCCAGCAGCTTAGAAGGACACCCATATGGCTACACCTTC	CASSLEGHPYGYTF
TRBD2	TRBV20-1	TRBJ2-7	many	14	TGCAGGGGGACTAGCGGGAGTGGAACCTACGAGCAGTACTTC	CRGTSGSGTYEQYF
TRBD1	TRBV28	TRBJ1-2	many	15	TGTGCCAGCAGTCCGGGACAGGGGGCCTTTCTTGGCTACACCTTC	CASSPGQGAFLGYTF
.	TRBV6-5	TRBJ1-5	.	15	TGTGCCAGCAGTTACTCGAAAGGGATGGGGCAGCCCCAGCATTTT	CASSYSKGMGQPQHF
.	TRBV7-3	TRBJ2-7	many	11	TGTGCCAGCAGCTTCCACCCCGAGCAGTACTTC	CASSFHPEQYF
.	TRBV11-2	TRBJ1-1	many	12	TGTGCCAGCAGCTTAATAGCGGGTGAAGCTTTCTTT	CASSLIAGEAFF
.	TRBV9	TRBJ2-5	.	16	TGCGCCAGCAGCCCGGTCGGGGGTAAGAGAGTTGGGACCCAGTACTTC	CASSPVGGKRVGTQYF
TRBD1	TRBV6-5	TRBJ1-2	many	16	TGTGCCAGCAGTTACTCTCCGACAGGGGAAGGCTATGGCTACACCTTC	CASSYSPTGEGYGYTF
TRBD1	TRBV7-2	TRBJ2-5	many	15	TGTGCCAGCAGCTTAGGACAGGGGGCGGATGAGACCCAGTACTTC	CASSLGQGADETQYF
.	TRBV7-2	TRBJ1-2	few	17	TGTGCCAGCAGCCACGGGGGGGGGCGAGATACGAACTATGGCTACACCTTC	CASSHGGGRDTNYGYTF
TRBD1	TRBV25-1	TRBJ1-2	.	15	TGTGCCAGCAGTGACCGACAGGGCGCAATGGGTGGCTACACCTTC	CASSDRQGAMGGYTF
.	TRBV28	TRBJ2-7	few	13	TGTGCCAGCAGGCCCGCGAGCTCCTACGAGCAGTACTTC	CASRPASSYEQYF
.	TRBV27	TRBJ1-1	many	16	TGTGCCAGCAGTTTATCGCCCACAGGGCAGTCCACTGAAGCTTTCTTT	CASSLSPTGQSTEAFF
.	TRBV2	TRBJ1-1	many	13	TGTGCCAGCAGTGCTAGGGGTATCACTGAAGCTTTCTTT	CASSARGITEAFF
TRBD1	TRBV27	TRBJ1-2	many	12	TGTGCCAGCAGTTTAACAGGGGGTGGCTACACCTTC	CASSLTGGGYTF
.	TRBV30	TRBJ1-1	many	16	TGTGCCTGGAGTGCCCCATCGGGACACATGAACACTGAAGCTTTCTTT	CAWSAPSGHMNTEAFF
TRBD2	TRBV5-1	TRBJ2-5	few	17	TGCGCCAGCAGCGAGGTAGGGAGCGGGAAAGAAGGAGAGACCCAGTACTTC	CASSEVGSGKEGETQYF
TRBD1	TRBV28	TRBJ1-6	.	12	TGTGCCAGCAGTTTGGACAGGGAACCCCTCCACTTT	CASSLDREPLHF
.	TRBV2	TRBJ1-5	many	15	TGTGCCAGCAGTGGTCCAAGGGGCGGCAATCAGCCCCAGCATTTT	CASSGPRGGNQPQHF
.	TRBV12-3/TRBV12-4	TRBJ1-6	many	13	TGTGCCAGCAGTTTCGGCAGGGGTTCACCCCTCCACTTT	CASSFGRGSPLHF
.	TRBV28	TRBJ2-3	.	11	TGTGCCAGCCGCACAGTCGATACGCAGTATTTT	CASRTVDTQYF
.	TRBV5-1	TRBJ2-2	.	16	TGCGCCAGCAGTTCGGGTGGTAACTTGAACACCGGGGAGCTGTTTTTT	CASSSGGNLNTGELFF
TRBD1	TRBV7-9	TRBJ1-2	.	13	TGTGCCAGCAGCCTGACAGGGGGCGAAGGCTACACCTTC	CASSLTGGEGYTF
.	TRBV7-2	TRBJ1-2	many	16	TGTGCCAGCAGCTTACAGCCCCTAGGGGGGGCGCGTGGCTACACCTTC	CASSLQPLGGARGYTF
.	TRBV27	TRBJ1-6	many	15	TGTGCCAGCAGTTTATGGAGCTCCTATAATTCACCCCTCCACTTT	CASSLWSSYNSPLHF
TRBD2	TRBV12-3/TRBV12-4	TRBJ2-7	many	15	TGTGCCAGCTCGAGTACGGCGGGAGTGGGTTACGAGCAGTACTTC	CASSSTAGVGYEQYF
.	TRBV27	TRBJ1-1	many	14	TGTGCCAGCAGTTTTAGGCCCGGAGGTTCTGAAGCTTTCTTT	CASSFRPGGSEAFF
.	TRBV7-9	TRBJ2-3	.	16	TGTGCCAGCAGCCCGAGCGGTAGCGGCAGCACAGATACGCAGTATTTT	CASSPSGSGSTDTQYF
TRBD2	TRBV10-3	TRBJ2-5	.	14	TGTGCCATCAGTGAGTCCGGGAGGCAAGAGACCCAGTACTTC	CAISESGRQETQYF
TRBD1	TRBV19	TRBJ2-1	.	16	TGTGCCAGTAGTACGGGACAGGTTGTTCCCGGTACTGAGCAGTTCTTC	CASSTGQVVPGTEQFF
TRBD2	TRBV5-1	TRBJ2-3	.	16	TGCGCCAGCAGCTTGGGACTAGCGGGTATCCCAGATACGCAGTATTTT	CASSLGLAGIPDTQYF
TRBD2	TRBV20-1	TRBJ2-3	few	15	TGCAGTGCCGCTAAGACTAGCGGGAGAACAGATACGCAGTATTTT	CSAAKTSGRTDTQYF